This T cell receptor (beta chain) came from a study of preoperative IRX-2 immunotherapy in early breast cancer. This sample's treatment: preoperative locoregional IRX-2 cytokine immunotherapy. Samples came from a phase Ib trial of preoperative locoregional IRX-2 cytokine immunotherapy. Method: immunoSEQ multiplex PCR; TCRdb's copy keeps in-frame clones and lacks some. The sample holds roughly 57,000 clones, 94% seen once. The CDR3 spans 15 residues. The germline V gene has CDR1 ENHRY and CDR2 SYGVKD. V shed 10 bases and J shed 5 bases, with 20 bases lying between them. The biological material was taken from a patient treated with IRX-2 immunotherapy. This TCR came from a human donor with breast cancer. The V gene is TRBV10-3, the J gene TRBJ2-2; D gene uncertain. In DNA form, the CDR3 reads TGTGCCACCCCCCTGGTCGGGTTGGAAACCGGGGAGCTGTTTTTT. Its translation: CATPLVGLETGELFF.